The clone carrying this T cell receptor beta chain was seen only once. The table came from immunoSEQ multiplex PCR; TCRdb's copy has only in-frame clones and leaves some out. The sample has approximately 100,000 clones, 96% seen once. The record originates from a study of technical replicates of blood from several donors. V was clipped by 10 bases and J by 12 bases; unmatched bases: 5. The germline V gene has CDR1 MNHEY and CDR2 SVGAGI. The CDR3 runs to 11 residues. This receptor was obtained from a human donor in good health. The chain combines TRBV6-5 with TRBJ2-1; 11 bases map to TRBD1. The material sequenced was T cells isolated from PBMCs. The CDR3 here is CAIGGTGGQFF. Here the CDR3 DNA reads TGTGCCATTGGAGGGACAGGGGGGCAGTTCTTC.